Presented here are 32 T cell receptor beta chains from one specimen sequenced in a study of blood T cell repertoires in COVID-19. Clones were sequenced by immunoSEQ multiplex PCR, and TCRdb holds only the in-frame ones, with some missing. The data hold 50,000 to 70,000 clones, with 80% to 85% observed a single time. The source material was peripheral blood. The receptors shown here come from a man older than 75 with COVID-19, enrolled during active disease.

The chain combines TRBV18 with TRBJ1-2, with D perhaps matching TRBD1 (5 bases). Per germline, CDR1 KGHSH and CDR2 LQKENI. This CDR3 region has 15 residues. Trimming removed 4 bases from V and 2 bases from J, with 14 bases in between. DNA for the CDR3: TGTGCCAGCTCACTTCGACAGAGCCAAAACTATGGCTACACCTTC. This encodes CASSLRQSQNYGYTF.

The chain links TRBV6-2 or TRBV6-3 to TRBJ2-3; D is uncertain. Germline-derived CDR1 and CDR2 are MNHEY and SVGEGT. The CDR3 totals 15 residues. With 2 bases removed from V and 3 bases from J, the gap between germline ends came to 12 bases. CDR3 loop: CASSYPAGPTDTQYF. The DNA of the CDR3 is TGTGCCAGCAGTTACCCAGCAGGCCCAACAGATACGCAGTATTTT.

V and J are TRBV7-2 and TRBJ1-5; D not resolved. The V gene lost 4 bases and the J gene lost 6 bases, with 16 bases spanning the gap. Germline CDR1 is SGHTA and CDR2 is FQGNSA. This CDR3 has 15 residues. The CDR3 loop reads CASSYHTSPGQPQHF. In nucleotides, the CDR3 is TGTGCCAGCAGCTACCATACCTCCCCGGGTCAGCCCCAGCATTTT.

Relative to its sample, this clone is medium-sized. The rearrangement uses TRBV12-5 and TRBJ1-2, with a tentative D call TRBD1 (6 bases). The CDR3 covers 16 residues. V was clipped by 5 bases and J by 7 bases, with 23 bases between them. CDR1 is LGHNT and CDR2 is FRNRAP in the germline V gene. CDR3 protein: CASGATGSEVIRGYTF. In nucleotides, the CDR3 is TGTGCTAGTGGTGCGACAGGATCAGAGGTTATACGTGGCTACACCTTC.

V usage is TRBV5-4 and J usage is TRBJ2-5; TRBD2 matches 11 bases. Losses at the gene ends were 3 bases for V and 5 bases for J; bases not matched to a gene: 6. Germline CDR1 SGHNT, CDR2 YYREEE (reference sequence). The CDR3 loop spans 15 amino acids. As DNA, the CDR3 is TGTGCCAGCAGCTCCGGGACTAGCGGAAGGGAGACCCAGTACTTC. Amino acids: CASSSGTSGRETQYF.

This clone was picked up one time. For the CDR3, the DNA is TGTGCCAGCAGCTTAATCGGGAACACCATATATTTT. Its protein is CASSLIGNTIYF. This chain joins TRBV7-9 and TRBJ1-3, with D uncertain. V gave up 2 bases and J gave up 7 bases, with 6 bases separating them. The CDR3 covers 12 residues. The V gene's germline CDR1 is SEHNR and CDR2 FQNEAQ (reference sequence).

The gene calls are TRBV28 and TRBJ1-2; TRBD1 matches at 7 bases. With 6 bases clipped from V and 0 bases from J, the junction kept 7 bases outside the gene matches. CDR3 size: 15 residues. Looked up from germline, CDR1 is MDHEN and CDR2 is SYDVKM. The CDR3 is CASRAQGEANYGYTF. CDR3 coding DNA: TGTGCCAGCAGGGCGCAGGGGGAGGCTAACTATGGCTACACCTTC.

The chain couples TRBV4-2 to TRBJ1-1; D might be TRBD1 (6 bases). The CDR3 is made up of 15 amino acids. Trimming removed 0 bases from V and 5 bases from J, with 13 bases in between. Germline V gene lookup returns CDR1 LGHNA and CDR2 YNFKEQ. CDR3 sequence reads: CASSQDSQGGTEAFF. The CDR3 DNA is TGTGCCAGCAGCCAAGATTCACAGGGTGGGACTGAAGCTTTCTTT.

This clone was counted once. This rearrangement joins TRBV19 to TRBJ1-3; D is possibly TRBD1 (6 bases). Germline V gene lookup returns CDR1 LNHDA and CDR2 SQIVND (reference sequence). Trimming pared 3 bases from V and 0 bases from J, leaving 15 bases between. CDR3 length: 17 residues. The CDR3 nucleotides are TGTGCCAGTAGTATCCTGACAGGACGATTCTCTGGAAACACCATATATTTT. Its translation is CASSILTGRFSGNTIYF.

V usage is TRBV6-6 and J usage is TRBJ1-5; TRBD1 might be the D (5 bases). Trimming removed 7 bases from V and 5 bases from J, with 12 bases in between. Germline V gene sequence: CDR1 MNHNY, CDR2 SVGAGI (reference sequence). The CDR3 is made up of 13 amino acids. CDR3 nucleotide sequence: TGTGCCAGCATGCGGGGGGGATATCAGCCCCAGCATTTT. Protein product: CASMRGGYQPQHF.

This chain links TRBV12-3 or TRBV12-4 with TRBJ1-1, with 7 bases aligning to TRBD1. This CDR3 comprises 13 residues. The ends lost 4 bases at V and 8 bases at J; junction bases unmatched: 7. The CDR3 DNA is TGTGCCAGCAGTTCACAGGGGTTGGGAGAAGCTTTCTTT. Translating it yields CASSSQGLGEAFF.

The chain links TRBV21-1 to TRBJ2-4; TRBD1 is the table's D call, not checked against the DNA. TRBV21-1 is shown as a pseudogene. The CDR3 totals 16 residues. CDR3 loop: CASIGVTCVAKNIQYF. The CDR3 coding sequence is TGTGCCAGCATAGGGGTTACGTGCGTCGCCAAAAACATTCAGTACTTC.

This clone was observed once. The chain employs TRBV2 and TRBJ2-7; no clear D. The V end was cut by 0 bases, the J end by 6 bases, with 6 bases between. This CDR3 is 12 amino acids long. Germline V gives CDR1 SNHLY, CDR2 FYNNEI. The CDR3 DNA is TGTGCCAGCAGTGAAGCCCGAGTCGAGCAGTACTTC. Translating gives CASSEARVEQYF.

The chain combines TRBV29-1 with TRBJ1-2, with 10 bases fitting TRBD1. Germline lookup yields CDR1 SQVTM and CDR2 ANQGSEA. The CDR3 is 14 amino acids. Trimming took 6 bases from V and 8 from J; bases not matched to a gene: 12. In DNA form, the CDR3 reads TGCAGCGTCGACAGGGGGCGAACGTTAGACGGCTACACCTTC. Translated, it gives CSVDRGRTLDGYTF.

The J gene is TRBJ1-1, the V gene TRBV18, with 7 bases aligning to TRBD1. J gave up 1 base and V 5 bases, and 7 bases lay outside the gene matches. Germline V gene sequence: CDR1 KGHSH, CDR2 LQKENI. The CDR3 is 15 residues long. The CDR3: CASSFGRTGNTEAFF. The CDR3 DNA sequence: TGTGCCAGCTCATTCGGTAGGACAGGGAACACTGAAGCTTTCTTT.

This clone is a singleton in its sample. The gene calls are TRBV19 and TRBJ1-5, with D possibly matching TRBD1 (5 bases). This CDR3 spans 16 amino acids. V was trimmed by 3 bases and J by 0 bases, leaving 12 bases between them. Germline CDR1 and CDR2: LNHDA and SQIVND (reference sequence). The CDR3 here is CASSIGRDDSNQPQHF. CDR3 DNA sequence: TGTGCCAGTAGTATTGGCAGGGATGATAGCAATCAGCCCCAGCATTTT.

The chain uses TRBV28 and TRBJ2-7, with D possibly matching TRBD2 (7 bases). This CDR3 has 13 residues. Germline lookup yields CDR1 MDHEN and CDR2 SYDVKM. Trimming stripped 8 bases from V and 2 bases from J, with 13 bases between. CDR3 nucleotide sequence: TGTGCCAGCGGGGGGGCGGGGACCTACGAGCAGTACTTC. Translating gives CASGGAGTYEQYF.

This clone is a singleton in its sample. The chain has TRBV4-3 and TRBJ1-2; 10 nucleotides match TRBD1. This CDR3 spans 16 amino acids. The germline V gene encodes CDR1 LGHNA and CDR2 YSLEER. V lost 0 bases, J lost 7 bases, and 8 bases stayed unmatched. The CDR3 DNA sequence: TGCGCCAGCAGCCAAGAAGGGGACAGGGGAAACAGTGGCTACACCTTC. Translated, it gives CASSQEGDRGNSGYTF.

The V gene is TRBV10-3, the J gene TRBJ2-3, with TRBD2 identical over 10 bases. Losses at the gene ends were 4 bases for V and 0 bases for J; bases not matched to a gene: 7. Germline V gene lookup returns CDR1 ENHRY and CDR2 SYGVKD. The CDR3 spans 17 residues. The CDR3 DNA reads TGTGCCATCAGTGGTACTAGCGGGGACTCTAGCACAGATACGCAGTATTTT. This translates into CAISGTSGDSSTDTQYF.

The chain uses TRBV7-2 and TRBJ1-2; a weak D match, TRBD1 (6 bases). Trimming pared 4 bases from V and 8 bases from J, leaving 17 bases between. CDR3 length: 14 amino acids. Germline V lookup: CDR1 SGHTA, CDR2 FQGNSA. The CDR3 DNA follows: TGTGCCAGCAGCTCCCAGAGGGGGAGTAAGGGCTACACCTTC. Encoded protein: CASSSQRGSKGYTF. The complete variable domain, with remaining parts taken from reference TRBV7-2 and TRBJ1-2, reads GAGVSQSPSNKVTEKGKDVELRCDPISGHTALYWYRQSLGQGLEFLIYFQGNSAPDKSGLPSDRFSAERTGGSVSTLTIQRTQQEDSAVYLCASSSQRGSKGYTFGSGTRLTVV.

V gene TRBV23-1 combines with J gene TRBJ2-7; 7 nucleotides agree with TRBD2. TRBV23-1 is annotated as an ORF whose role is uncertain. V dropped 0 bases and J dropped 2; count of bases not matched to a gene: 7. The CDR3 contains 16 residues. This CDR3 is CASSQSGLMGTYEQYV. CDR3 coding DNA: TGCGCCAGCAGTCAATCGGGACTAATGGGTACCTACGAGCAGTACGTC.

This clone was seen only a few times. This sequence joins TRBV7-9 and TRBJ1-2; TRBD1 might be the D (5 bases). Per the germline V gene, CDR1 is SEHNR and CDR2 is FQNEAQ (reference sequence). The V end was cut by 3 bases, the J end by 8 bases, with 10 bases between. The CDR3 totals 12 residues. CDR3 sequence: CASSFGGDGYTF. Here the CDR3 DNA reads TGTGCCAGCAGCTTCGGGGGGGACGGCTACACCTTC. Full variable domain (missing parts from reference TRBV7-9 and TRBJ1-2): DTGVSQNPRHKITKRGQNVTFRCDPISEHNRLYWYRQTLGQGPEFLTYFQNEAQLEKSRLLSDRFSAERPKGSFSTLEIQRTEQGDSAMYLCASSFGGDGYTFGSGTRLTVV.

A single count supports this clone. The V and J genes are TRBV3-1 (or the pseudogene TRBV3-2) and TRBJ1-2; 10 bases are shared with TRBD1. The germline V gene encodes CDR1 LGHDT and CDR2 YNNKEL (reference sequence). After removal of 4 bases from V and 4 bases from J, the junction contained 6 bases not matched to a gene. The length of the CDR3 is 15 residues. This CDR3 reads CASSPQTGGIYGYTF. The DNA for the CDR3 is TGTGCCAGCAGCCCTCAGACAGGGGGCATCTATGGCTACACCTTC.

This chain joins TRBV5-1 and TRBJ2-3; D not resolved. The CDR3 covers 15 residues. Trimming removed 5 bases from V and 5 bases from J, with 18 bases in between. The germline CDR1 and CDR2 sequences are SGHRS and YFSETQ. The DNA for the CDR3 is TGCGCCAGCAGATTGCTCGGTCCCCCCGGAGATACGCAGTATTTT. Its translation: CASRLLGPPGDTQYF.

The V and J genes are TRBV30 and TRBJ1-2; tentatively, D is TRBD1 (6 bases). V was clipped by 2 bases and J by 8 bases, with 15 bases between them. Germline CDR1 reads GTSNPN; CDR2 reads SVGIG (reference sequence). CDR3 size: 13 residues. CDR3 in DNA: TGTGCCTGGAGTCAGGACAGAAGGGGCGGCTACACCTTC. Translated, it gives CAWSQDRRGGYTF.

This rearrangement joins TRBV2 to TRBJ1-2; D is undetermined. Trimming took off 7 bases at V and 4 bases at J, with 19 bases between the two ends. This CDR3 region has 15 residues. Germline lookup yields CDR1 SNHLY and CDR2 FYNNEI. CDR3 bases: TGTGCCAGCACAAAATGGCAGGAAAATTCCTATGGCTACACCTTC. Protein: CASTKWQENSYGYTF.

The V gene is TRBV12-3 or TRBV12-4, the J gene TRBJ2-7; 7 nucleotides agree with TRBD1. The CDR3 totals 13 residues. After removal of 5 bases from V and 4 bases from J, the junction contained 5 bases not matched to a gene. The CDR3: CASSPQTGYEQYF. The DNA of the CDR3 is TGTGCCAGCAGTCCCCAGACAGGGTACGAGCAGTACTTC.

This clone was detected only a few times. J is TRBJ2-7 and V is TRBV4-3, with a weak D call TRBD2 (7 bases). The CDR3 runs 14 residues. Germline CDR1 is LGHNA and CDR2 is YSLEER. Trimming cost V 4 bases and J 3 bases, with 13 bases left between them. Written as DNA, the CDR3 is TGCGCCAGCAGCCCGCGGGGGCTTGGCTACGAGCAGTACTTC. It yields the protein CASSPRGLGYEQYF.

The CDR3 is CASSLDQGNQPQHF. CDR3 sequence (DNA): TGTGCCAGCAGCTTGGACCAGGGTAATCAGCCCCAGCATTTT. The chain joins TRBV5-4 to TRBJ1-5; D perhaps matches TRBD1 (5 bases). CDR1 and CDR2 (germline): SGHNT, YYREEE (reference sequence). The CDR3 length is 14 residues. V lost 0 bases and J lost 4, with 8 bases in between.

The V call is TRBV15, the J call TRBJ2-3; D possibly corresponds to TRBD2 (5 bases). V shed 2 bases and J shed 2 bases, with 14 bases lying between them. Germline V gene data show CDR1 as LNHNV and CDR2 as YYDKDF (reference sequence). The CDR3 is 16 amino acids. Here the CDR3 DNA reads TGTGCCACCAGCAGATCCCCCGCGGGCCCCACAGATACGCAGTATTTT. Its protein is CATSRSPAGPTDTQYF.

This clone was detected only once. V gene TRBV9 combines with J gene TRBJ1-1; perhaps TRBD1 as D (6 bases). Looked up from germline, CDR1 is SGDLS and CDR2 is YYNGEE. The CDR3 consists of 13 residues. V gave up 0 bases and J gave up 4 bases, with 7 bases separating them. The CDR3 is CASSVGRGTEAFF. The CDR3 nucleotides are TGTGCCAGCAGCGTAGGCAGGGGCACTGAAGCTTTCTTT.

J is TRBJ2-1 and V is TRBV15; 15 bases fit TRBD2. Losses at the gene ends were 5 bases for V and 8 bases for J; bases not matched to a gene: 10. The CDR3 length is 17 residues. Germline assignment: CDR1 LNHNV and CDR2 YYDKDF (reference sequence). The CDR3 spells CATSSGGLAGGRDEQFF. In DNA, the CDR3 is TGTGCCACCAGCTCCGGAGGACTAGCGGGAGGGAGGGATGAGCAGTTCTTC.